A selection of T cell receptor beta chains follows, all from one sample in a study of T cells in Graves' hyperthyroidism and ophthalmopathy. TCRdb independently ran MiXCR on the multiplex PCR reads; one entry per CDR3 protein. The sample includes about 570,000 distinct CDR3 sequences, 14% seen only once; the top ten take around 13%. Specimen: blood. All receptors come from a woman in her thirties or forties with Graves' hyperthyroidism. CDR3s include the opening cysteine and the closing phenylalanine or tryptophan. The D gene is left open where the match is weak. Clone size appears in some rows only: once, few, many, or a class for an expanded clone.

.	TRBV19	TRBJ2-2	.	TGTGCCAGTAGTAGGGTCGAAAATGCAACCACCGGGGAGCTGTTTTTT	CASSRVENATTGELFF
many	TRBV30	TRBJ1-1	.	TGTGCCTGGAGTGGGATGGGGAACACTGAAGCTTTCTTT	CAWSGMGNTEAFF
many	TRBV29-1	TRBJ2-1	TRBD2	TGCAGCGTTTTAATGCGGGAGGGCCATAATGAGCAGTTCTTC	CSVLMREGHNEQFF
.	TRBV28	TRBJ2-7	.	TGTGCCAGCAGTTTACTAGCGTCCTCCTGCGAGCAGTACTTC	CASSLLASSCEQYF
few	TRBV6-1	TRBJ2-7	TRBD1	TGTGCCAGCAGGCAAGGGGGCGACTCCTACGAGCAGTACTTC	CASRQGGDSYEQYF
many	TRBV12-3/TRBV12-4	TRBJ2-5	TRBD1	TGTGCCAGCACCAAAGGGACAGCACAAGAGACCCAGTACTTC	CASTKGTAQETQYF
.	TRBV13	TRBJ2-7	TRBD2	TGTGCCAGCAGCTCAAAGACTAGCGGGAGCTCCTACGAGCAGTACTTC	CASSSKTSGSSYEQYF
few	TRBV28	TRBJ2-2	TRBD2	TGTGCCAGCACCTATGAACTAGCGGGAGGCACCGGGGAGCTGTTTTTT	CASTYELAGGTGELFF
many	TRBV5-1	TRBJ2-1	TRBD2	TGCGCCAGCAGTTTGACGGGACTACCCAACAATGAGCAGTTCTTC	CASSLTGLPNNEQFF
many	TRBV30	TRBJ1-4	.	TGTGCCTCTTCCGGGACGCTTGCAACTAATGAAAAACTGTTTTTT	CASSGTLATNEKLFF
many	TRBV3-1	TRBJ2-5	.	TGTGCCAGCAGGCCTTCCGGGCCCCAAGAGACCCGGTACTTC	CASRPSGPQETRYF
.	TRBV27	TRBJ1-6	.	TGTGCCAGCAGTTTGACTCCGTTGGGGGCACCCCTCCACTTT	CASSLTPLGAPLHF
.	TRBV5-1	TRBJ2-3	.	TGCGCCAGCAGCTTGGCTAGGGCGAGCACAGATACGCAGTATTTT	CASSLARASTDTQYF
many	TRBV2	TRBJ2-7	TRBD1	TGTGCCAGCTTTCCTGGGACAGGGTCCTACGAGCAGTACTTC	CASFPGTGSYEQYF
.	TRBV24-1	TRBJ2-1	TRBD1	TGTGCCACCAGTGATGAGGACAGGGACGTCTCCTACAATGAGCAGTTCTTC	CATSDEDRDVSYNEQFF
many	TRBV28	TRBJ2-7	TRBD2	TGTGCCAGCAGGGAGGGACTAGCGGATGCCTACGAGCAGTACTTC	CASREGLADAYEQYF
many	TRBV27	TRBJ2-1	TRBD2	TGTGCCAGCAGTTTATCGAGCGGGGCTACCTACAATGAGCAGTTCTTC	CASSLSSGATYNEQFF
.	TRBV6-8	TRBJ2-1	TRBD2	TGTGCCAGCAAGGGGGGACTAGCGGTTAATGAGCAGTTCTTC	CASKGGLAVNEQFF
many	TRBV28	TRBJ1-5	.	TGTGTAGCGGGCAGCAATCAGCCCCAGCATTTT	CVAGSNQPQHF
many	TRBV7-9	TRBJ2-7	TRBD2	TGTGCCAGCAGCTTAGAAACGGGACTAGCGGGAGCCTACGAGCAGTACTTC	CASSLETGLAGAYEQYF
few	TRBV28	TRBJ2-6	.	TGTGCCAGCATCTCAGTCTCCGGGACACTGACTTTC	CASISVSGTLTF
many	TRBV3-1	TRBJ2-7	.	TGTGCCAGCAGCCAAGATCCGGACCAGATCGGCGAGCAGTACTTC	CASSQDPDQIGEQYF
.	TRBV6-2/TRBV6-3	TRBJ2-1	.	TGTGCCAACAGTTACAAGGACGGTACTGAGCAGTTCTTC	CANSYKDGTEQFF
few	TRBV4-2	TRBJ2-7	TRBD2	TGTGCCAGCAGCCAAGCAGGGACTAGCGGGAGAGTCGAGCAGTACTTC	CASSQAGTSGRVEQYF
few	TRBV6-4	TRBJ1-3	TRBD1	TGTGCCAGCAGTGTCCCCGTACAGGGGAGCGGAAACACCATATATTTT	CASSVPVQGSGNTIYF
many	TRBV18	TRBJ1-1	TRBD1	TGTGCCAGCTCACCCGGACAGGGTTCCCCGAACACTGAAGCTTTCTTT	CASSPGQGSPNTEAFF